This record looks at one TCR beta chain sequence and its context. Antigen: not known. The data belong to a study of CD8 T cells in Susac syndrome. On the study more broadly: Active disease was present in six of the sequenced Susac syndrome patients, whereas about 8 of them were in remission.

With 3 bases removed from V and 5 bases from J, the gap between germline ends came to 8 bases. Per germline, CDR1 SEHNR and CDR2 FQNEAQ (reference sequence). This CDR3 region has 12 residues. A quantity of about 0.45 to 1 ug RNA underwent reverse transcription using random hexamers. Coverage of TCR beta CDR3 amplification by immunoSEQ multiplex PCR extended to 54 Vbeta and 13 Jbeta. Using its own MiXCR run on the immunoSEQ multiplex PCR reads, TCRdb lists one record per CDR3 protein. The sample comprises around 53,000 distinct CDR3 sequences, approximately 95% of which are singletons, and less than 0.8% rests with the top ten. The patients with Susac syndrome were individuals who fulfilled the recently defined diagnostic criteria for disease that was either definite or probable. Regarding the study as a whole: The study admitted that it had a relatively small number of individuals in its TCR sequencing and HLA analysis.

The sequencing sample was made of CD8+ T cells from PBMCs. This chain links TRBV7-9 with TRBJ2-7; maybe TRBD2 (6 bases). This sequence originates from a human donor with Susac syndrome. This chain's CDR3 is CASSLGLNEQYF. In nucleotides, the CDR3 is TGTGCCAGCAGCTTGGGACTGAACGAGCAGTACTTC.